This T cell receptor (beta chain) was sequenced for a study of T-cell reconstitution after alpha-beta-depleted transplantation in children. Overall study results and limits: Elevated TCRbeta diversity at day 60 was traced, in some patients, to surviving recipient T cells and thymic progenitors. Several hundred expanded graft clones reportedly supplied alpha-beta T cells about two months after transplant. By one year post-transplant, T-cell counts and diversity largely arose from T cells that were newly produced.

This clonotype has at least ten counts. Its antigen is as yet unknown. V lost 1 base and J lost 1, with 10 bases in between. CDR3 size: 15 residues. Preparation of the TCRbeta library was carried out with unique molecular identifiers. TCRdb re-called the PCR reads through MiXCR, storing one row per CDR3 protein. The table has 240,000 or so distinct CDR3 sequences, roughly 8.2% seen once. The specimen comprised PBMCs, mostly from graft donor cells, sampled 180 days after TCRalphabeta/CD19-depleted stem cell transplant. J is TRBJ2-5 and V is TRBV12-3 or TRBV12-4; D unclear. The clonotype comes from a male patient younger than 18 who had a stem cell transplant for acute lymphoblastic leukemia, so the T cells may come from the graft donor. The CDR3 DNA follows: TGTGCCAGCAGTTTAGTGGTTTCTGGCCAAGAGACCCAGTACTTC. It encodes CASSLVVSGQETQYF.